The present entry profiles one T cell receptor beta chain with its context. Its antigen remains unidentified. Each CDR3 protein is one row after TCRdb ran MiXCR on the 5' RACE reads. The sample lists roughly 150,000 distinct CDR3 sequences, about 14% occurring once. These data originate in a study of T-cell memory formation after mild COVID-19. Whole-study context: TCR clustering was largely donor specific.

Trimming pared 4 bases from V and 0 bases from J, leaving 7 bases between. CDR1 SEHNR and CDR2 FQNEAQ come from the germline V gene (reference sequence). The length of the CDR3 is 13 residues. Overall study results and limits: Pre-infection memory showed some responding clones, and this suggested that cross-reactive memory joined. Those CD4+ clones that contracted were mainly in CM and EM (CD8+ ones in EMRA).

This TCR came from an adult woman who had mild COVID-19 (a few samples of this study predate the infection). Cell type and time point are not known. The chain recombines TRBV7-9 with TRBJ2-7, with D possibly matching TRBD1 (6 bases). Sequencing was carried out using PBMCs or a T cell subset sorted from them (not recorded which). The CDR3 loop is CASSSGHSYEQYF. CDR3 nucleotide sequence: TGTGCCAGCAGCTCGGGACACTCCTACGAGCAGTACTTC.